This TCR beta chain was obtained from a study of blood T cells in healthy people across ages. Primers used in a second PCR of about 7 to 11 cycles were a sample-barcoded 5' primer and a J-beta primer mix. One entry per CDR3 protein results from TCRdb running MiXCR on the 5' RACE reads. The table shows approximately 580,000 distinct CDR3 sequences, with 24% occurring only once. In germline, CDR1 is SGHTA, CDR2 FQGNSA. Trimming pared 3 bases from V and 5 bases from J, leaving 19 bases between. The CDR3 runs to 16 residues. In addition, the sample was reused for a study of T cells of mothers and their children.

The sequence was obtained from a boy under 18 in good health. Sequencing was performed on blood. This rearrangement joins TRBV7-2 to TRBJ1-2; no definite D call. The CDR3 protein is CASSFLPSVGRYGYTF. The CDR3 region has the DNA TGTGCCAGCAGCTTTTTGCCATCCGTTGGACGTTATGGCTACACCTTC.